The 30 T cell receptor beta chains reported below all come from one sample, sequenced in a study of blood T cell repertoires in COVID-19. Repertoires were generated with immunoSEQ multiplex PCR, while TCRdb's copy carries only in-frame clones and drops some. The sample has about 250,000 clones; about 87% are singletons. Sequenced sample: PBMCs or T cells enriched from blood (not recorded which). These TCRs come from a woman between 45 and 60 years old who had recovered from COVID-19.

The chain joins TRBV7-9 to TRBJ2-1; a possible D gene is TRBD1 (6 bases). The CDR3 has 14 residues. The germline CDR1 and CDR2 sequences are SEHNR and FQNEAQ (reference sequence). V was trimmed by 5 bases and J by 3 bases, leaving 11 bases between them. CDR3 DNA: TGTGCCAGCAGCCCCCGGGACAACTACAATGAGCAGTTCTTC. Protein product: CASSPRDNYNEQFF.

The rearrangement links TRBV7-8 to TRBJ2-5; perhaps TRBD1 as D (6 bases). The CDR3 loop spans 14 amino acids. Deletions cut 0 bases from V and 6 bases from J, with 11 bases between. Germline CDR1 is SGHVS and CDR2 is FQNEAQ. CDR3 nucleotide sequence: TGTGCCAGCAGCTTAGCGGCAGGGGTAAAGACCCAGTACTTC. This encodes CASSLAAGVKTQYF.

The V gene is TRBV9, the J gene TRBJ2-1; TRBD1 matches at 7 bases. The CDR3 sequence is 13 residues long. The germline V gene encodes CDR1 SGDLS and CDR2 YYNGEE. With V trimmed by 3 bases and J by 5 bases, 2 bases remained unmatched. CDR3 in amino acids: CASSGDRNNEQFF. DNA for the CDR3: TGTGCCAGCAGCGGGGACAGAAACAATGAGCAGTTCTTC.

The V and J genes are TRBV11-2 and TRBJ2-1; 8 positions match TRBD2. V lost 5 bases to trimming and J lost 4 bases; unmatched junction nucleotides: 13. Germline lookup yields CDR1 SGHAT and CDR2 FQNNGV. This CDR3 is 17 amino acids long. The CDR3 region has the DNA TGTGCCAGCAGCCCCAGGGTACTAGCGGAGGATTACAATGAGCAGTTCTTC. This encodes CASSPRVLAEDYNEQFF.

V gene TRBV9 combines with J gene TRBJ1-6; D gene ambiguous. V was pared by 1 base and J by 9 bases, with 11 bases between. CDR1 SGDLS and CDR2 YYNGEE come from the germline V gene. The CDR3 runs 14 residues. The CDR3 loop is CASSVTPRSSPLHF. The CDR3 bases are TGTGCCAGCAGCGTAACTCCCAGGTCTTCACCCCTCCACTTT.

In its sample, this clone was seen once. The V call is TRBV2, the J call TRBJ2-5, with D possibly matching TRBD2 (6 bases). The CDR3 contains 15 residues. V was clipped by 6 bases and J by 2 bases, with 16 bases between them. The germline CDR1 and CDR2 sequences are SNHLY and FYNNEI. The CDR3 protein is CASSRERAVQETQYF. CDR3 coding DNA: TGTGCCAGCAGCCGGGAGAGGGCAGTACAAGAGACCCAGTACTTC.

V usage is TRBV25-1 and J usage is TRBJ2-7, with TRBD1 matching 9 bases. V lost 6 bases and J lost 4; bases outside the gene matches: 7. The CDR3 covers 14 residues. The germline V gene encodes CDR1 MGHDK and CDR2 SYGVNS. CDR3 sequence (DNA): TGTGCCAGCAGGCGGACAGGGGCGCTATACGAGCAGTACTTC. It codes for CASRRTGALYEQYF.

The chain is built from TRBV7-3 and TRBJ2-5, with 11 nucleotides matching TRBD2. CDR1 is SGHTA, CDR2 FQGTGA, per germline. Trimming at V came to 4 bases and at J to 9 bases, leaving 7 bases not matched to a gene. CDR3 length equals 14 residues. CDR3 residues: CASSSGLAGGAQYF. As DNA, the CDR3 is TGTGCCAGCAGCTCCGGACTAGCGGGTGGGGCCCAGTACTTC. Filled out from reference TRBV7-3 and TRBJ2-5, the complete variable domain reads GAGVSQTPSNKVTEKGKYVELRCDPISGHTALYWYRQSLGQGPEFLIYFQGTGAADDSGLPNDRFFAVRPEGSVSTLKIQRTERGDSAVYLCASSSGLAGGAQYFGPGTRLLVL.

The V call is TRBV19, the J call TRBJ2-2; 8 nucleotides align to TRBD1. The germline V gene has CDR1 LNHDA and CDR2 SQIVND (reference sequence). CDR3 length equals 16 residues. Germline trimming cut 7 bases from V and 1 base from J; bases unmatched to any gene: 8. CDR3 in DNA: TGTGCCAGTACCACCCGACAGGGGTTGAACACCGGGGAGCTGTTTTTT. It encodes CASTTRQGLNTGELFF.

The chain employs TRBV4-2 and TRBJ1-6; 8 nucleotides agree with TRBD1. The germline CDR1 and CDR2 sequences are LGHNA and YNFKEQ. The CDR3 covers 15 residues. V trimming: 4 bases; J trimming: 8 bases; junction bases outside the gene matches: 7. The CDR3 is CASSPGQGTDSPLHF. The CDR3 nucleotides read TGTGCCAGCAGCCCTGGACAGGGTACGGATTCACCCCTCCACTTT.

This chain links TRBV11-2 with TRBJ2-1; 10 positions match TRBD2. The CDR3 is 17 residues long. CDR1 and CDR2 (germline): SGHAT, FQNNGV. The V segment lost 5 bases and the J segment 6 bases; nucleotides outside the gene matches: 13. The CDR3 loop is CASSPPAGSGRANEQFF. In DNA, the CDR3 is TGTGCCAGCAGCCCTCCTGCGGGCAGCGGGAGGGCCAATGAGCAGTTCTTC.

The chain joins TRBV9 to TRBJ1-1, with D uncertain. Germline CDR1 SGDLS, CDR2 YYNGEE. V was trimmed by 1 base and J by 8 bases, leaving 15 bases between them. The CDR3 loop spans 14 amino acids. CDR3 sequence: CASSVSPRFSEAFF. CDR3 DNA: TGTGCCAGCAGCGTATCCCCCCGTTTTTCCGAAGCTTTCTTT.

V gene TRBV29-1 combines with J gene TRBJ2-3; 8 bases match TRBD2. This CDR3 comprises 15 residues. Germline V gene data show CDR1 as SQVTM and CDR2 as ANQGSEA. V trimming: 0 bases; J trimming: 6 bases; junction bases outside the gene matches: 8. In DNA, the CDR3 is TGCAGCGTTGAAGACCGCGGACTAGCAGTCGATACGCAGTATTTT. Translating gives CSVEDRGLAVDTQYF.

V and J are TRBV7-9 and TRBJ2-7; D is ambiguous. From germline, CDR1 is SEHNR and CDR2 FQNEAQ (reference sequence). V lost 3 bases and J lost 6, with 12 bases in between. CDR3 length equals 13 residues. The CDR3 reads CASSFEFSGEQYF. CDR3 in DNA: TGTGCCAGCAGCTTCGAGTTTTCGGGCGAGCAGTACTTC.

The rearrangement uses TRBV7-9 and TRBJ1-6; no definite D call. This CDR3 region has 16 residues. Germline CDR1 is SEHNR and CDR2 is FQNEAQ (reference sequence). Deletions cut 1 base from V and 0 bases from J, with 7 bases between. The CDR3 DNA is TGTGCCAGCAGCTTAGAAGGGAGCTCCTATAATTCACCCCTCCACTTT. Translation: CASSLEGSSYNSPLHF.

The chain employs TRBV7-9 and TRBJ1-4; a possible D gene is TRBD1 (6 bases). The germline gives CDR1 SEHNR, CDR2 FQNEAQ (reference sequence). CDR3 length: 15 amino acids. V lost 5 bases and J lost 3, with 13 bases in between. Here the CDR3 reads CASSTTQGSNEKLFF. The CDR3 DNA reads as TGTGCCAGCAGCACCACACAGGGATCTAATGAAAAACTGTTTTTT.

The gene calls are TRBV7-3 and TRBJ2-7; D perhaps matches TRBD1 (6 bases). V was trimmed by 5 bases and J by 5 bases, leaving 13 bases between them. The CDR3 sequence is 13 residues long. Germline loops: CDR1 SGHTA, CDR2 FQGTGA. In nucleotides, the CDR3 is TGTGCCAGCAGCACAGCCAGGGGTCACGAGCAGTACTTC. This translates into CASSTARGHEQYF.

This clone was found once. The rearrangement links TRBV4-2 to TRBJ2-2; D not resolved. Germline CDR1 is LGHNA and CDR2 is YNFKEQ. The CDR3 extends over 14 amino acids. Trimming shortened V by 1 base and J by 6 bases, and 9 bases separated the two germline ends. CDR3 sequence (DNA): TGTGCCAGCAGCCAAGGTCGCGCACCCGGGGAGCTGTTTTTT. It is translated as CASSQGRAPGELFF.

This clone was picked up one time. This chain uses TRBV4-2 with TRBJ1-1; D remains unclear. This CDR3 has 14 amino acids. The germline gives CDR1 LGHNA, CDR2 YNFKEQ. V shed 0 bases and J shed 5 bases, with 10 bases lying between them. The CDR3 coding sequence is TGTGCCAGCAGCCAAGAACTCCGGGTTACTGAAGCTTTCTTT. This encodes CASSQELRVTEAFF.

This clone showed up just once. The rearrangement uses TRBV7-9 and TRBJ1-2; 7 nucleotides line up with TRBD1. This CDR3 is 15 amino acids long. Trimming took 5 bases from V and 6 from J; bases not matched to a gene: 12. Germline V gene sequence: CDR1 SEHNR, CDR2 FQNEAQ (reference sequence). The CDR3 loop reads CASSARVTGYNGYTF. In nucleotides, the CDR3 is TGTGCCAGCAGCGCACGGGTGACAGGGTATAATGGCTACACCTTC.

The chain uses TRBV27 and TRBJ2-1; D is undetermined. The CDR3 is 13 residues long. Germline V lookup: CDR1 MNHEY, CDR2 SMNVEV (reference sequence). Deletions cut 0 bases from V and 3 bases from J, with 3 bases between. CDR3 in amino acids: CASSLSNYNEQFF. The CDR3 DNA follows: TGTGCCAGCAGTTTATCTAACTACAATGAGCAGTTCTTC.

This clone was counted a single time. The rearrangement joins TRBV9 to TRBJ1-1; unclear D gene. The CDR3 is 14 amino acids. Germline CDR1 SGDLS, CDR2 YYNGEE. Trimming stripped 3 bases from V and 0 bases from J, with 9 bases between. CDR3 protein: CASSGDGMNTEAFF. The CDR3 nucleotides read TGTGCCAGCAGCGGTGACGGGATGAACACTGAAGCTTTCTTT.

This chain joins TRBV6-2 or TRBV6-3 and TRBJ1-5; weak D call: TRBD1 (5 bases). Trimming took off 2 bases at V and 7 bases at J, with 9 bases between the two ends. CDR1 MNHEY and CDR2 SVGEGT come from the germline V gene. There are 13 residues in the CDR3. The DNA of the CDR3 is TGTGCCAGCAGTTACCAGGGAAAACAGCCCCAGCATTTT. Its protein product is CASSYQGKQPQHF.

J is TRBJ2-7 and V is TRBV7-2; a weak D match, TRBD2 (5 bases). V was pared by 1 base and J by 4 bases, with 8 bases between. The germline CDR1 and CDR2 sequences are SGHTA and FQGNSA. The CDR3 is 13 amino acids. The CDR3 spells CASSLVVAYEQYF. The DNA of the CDR3 is TGTGCCAGCAGCTTAGTAGTAGCGTACGAGCAGTACTTC.

The chain couples TRBV5-5 to TRBJ1-1; perhaps TRBD1 as D (6 bases). Trimming removed 4 bases from V and 2 bases from J, with 12 bases in between. The length of the CDR3 is 14 residues. Germline-derived CDR1 and CDR2 are SGHKS and YYEKEE (reference sequence). The CDR3 spells CASSPWTVNTEAFF. The DNA of the CDR3 is TGTGCCAGCAGCCCGTGGACAGTTAACACTGAAGCTTTCTTT.

This clone was counted a single time. The chain has TRBV4-3 and TRBJ2-1; 10 positions agree with TRBD2. This CDR3 region has 16 residues. V lost 5 bases to trimming and J lost 7 bases; unmatched junction nucleotides: 11. CDR1 is LGHNA and CDR2 is YSLEER in the germline V gene. The CDR3 nucleotides are TGCGCCAGCAGCAAGATTCTAGCGGGGGCTCTGAATGAGCAGTTCTTC. Encoded protein: CASSKILAGALNEQFF.

The V and J genes are TRBV7-2 and TRBJ1-2; 11 nucleotides match TRBD1. The germline gives CDR1 SGHTA, CDR2 FQGNSA. With 4 bases clipped from V and 8 bases from J, the junction kept 6 bases outside the gene matches. This CDR3 region has 14 residues. Written as DNA, the CDR3 is TGTGCCAGCAGCTGGACAGGGGGCCAAGACGGCTACACCTTC. Protein sequence: CASSWTGGQDGYTF.

The CDR3 coding sequence is TGTGCCAGTACCACAATCAGTCTCCCGTCTGCTTTCTTT. Its translation is CASTTISLPSAFF. V usage is TRBV19 and J usage is TRBJ1-1; D is undetermined. The CDR3 is 13 amino acids. The germline V gene has CDR1 LNHDA and CDR2 SQIVND (reference sequence). The V end lost 7 bases, the J end lost 11 bases, and 20 bases lay between the germline ends.

In nucleotides, the CDR3 is TGTGCCATAAGGGGACAAAGCAATCAGCCCCAGCATTTT. Translation gives CAIRGQSNQPQHF. The chain is built from TRBV10-3 and TRBJ1-5; D may be TRBD1 (6 bases). The V gene's germline CDR1 is ENHRY and CDR2 SYGVKD. Trimming took off 9 bases at V and 1 base at J, with 10 bases between the two ends. This CDR3 has 13 amino acids.

The chain carries TRBV27 and TRBJ1-5, with unresolved D. Deletions cut 5 bases from V and 0 bases from J, with 14 bases between. In germline, CDR1 is MNHEY, CDR2 SMNVEV (reference sequence). CDR3 length: 16 residues. The CDR3 nucleotides read TGTGCCAGCAGTAACTCCCGACACGATAGCAATCAGCCCCAGCATTTT. Amino acids: CASSNSRHDSNQPQHF.